A single TCR beta chain is shown here with its context. Its specificity is unknown. With V trimmed by 0 bases and J by 4 bases, 3 bases remained unmatched. There are 14 residues in the CDR3. The V gene's germline CDR1 is SGDLS and CDR2 YYNGEE. The source of the PBMCs was about 10 ml of fresh peripheral blood. The sample belongs to a study of T cells in Graves' hyperthyroidism and ophthalmopathy. General study points: A model of 13 V-J pairs discriminated ophthalmopathy from stable hyperthyroidism.

The TCR beta CDR3 regions underwent amplification using RNA transcripts as the source. Carried out on the TCR CDR3, a first-round RT-PCR used the HTBI primer set. TCRdb re-called the multiplex PCR reads through MiXCR, storing one row per CDR3 protein. The top ten hold more than 60% of the sample, which has a few hundred thousand distinct CDR3 sequences, 20% to 30% seen once. The TCR originated in a man aged 50 or older with Graves' hyperthyroidism. The material sequenced was blood. The rearrangement links TRBV9 to TRBJ1-2, with 7 bases lining up with TRBD1. The CDR3 here is CASSVEGAPYGYTF. The DNA for the CDR3 is TGTGCCAGCAGCGTAGAGGGGGCGCCCTATGGCTACACCTTC.